This entry lists 20 T cell receptor beta chains sequenced from one sample in a study of ipilimumab plus nivolumab after autologous stem cell transplantation. Repertoires were generated with immunoSEQ multiplex PCR, while TCRdb's copy carries only in-frame clones and drops some. The table records roughly 16,000 clones, 70% to 90% of them present only once. The sample was PBMCs, taken in a trial of ipilimumab plus nivolumab as post-transplant consolidation. These receptors were taken from a male donor with diffuse large B-cell lymphoma.

This clone has more than one count but fewer than ten. The V call is TRBV27, the J call TRBJ2-5; 7 bases fit TRBD2. The CDR3 consists of 13 residues. Germline CDR1 is MNHEY and CDR2 is SMNVEV (reference sequence). Germline trimming cut 1 base from V and 4 bases from J; bases unmatched to any gene: 0. CDR3 sequence: CASSLWEGETQYF. The CDR3 region has the DNA TGTGCCAGCAGTTTATGGGAGGGAGAGACCCAGTACTTC.

Only one count was recorded for this clone. The rearrangement links TRBV7-9 to TRBJ1-3; D is possibly TRBD1 (5 bases). Trimming shortened V by 5 bases and J by 0 bases, and 17 bases separated the two germline ends. The CDR3 length is 17 residues. Germline CDR1 reads SEHNR; CDR2 reads FQNEAQ (reference sequence). The CDR3 sequence is CASSQWARGVSGNTIYF. The CDR3 DNA is TGTGCCAGCAGCCAGTGGGCGCGGGGGGTCTCTGGAAACACCATATATTTT.

This chain links TRBV6-5 with TRBJ2-7; either TRBD1 or TRBD2 may supply D (6 bases each). Deletions cut 6 bases from V and 6 bases from J, with 21 bases between. The germline gives CDR1 MNHEY, CDR2 SVGAGI. The CDR3 consists of 15 residues. The CDR3, as DNA: TGTGCCAGCAGCAAGCTTGGGGGGCGTTATCTCGAGCAGTACTTC. Encoded protein: CASSKLGGRYLEQYF.

CDR3 sequence reads: CASSLTGWDQPQHF. In DNA form, the CDR3 reads TGTGCCAGCAGCTTAACGGGGTGGGATCAGCCCCAGCATTTT. The chain employs TRBV11-2 and TRBJ1-5, with D uncertain. The CDR3 has 14 amino acids. Germline CDR1 is SGHAT and CDR2 is FQNNGV. Deletions cut 2 bases from V and 5 bases from J, with 10 bases between. The variable domain in full, completed from reference TRBV11-2 and TRBJ1-5, reads EAGVAQSPRYKIIEKRQSVAFWCNPISGHATLYWYQQILGQGPKLLIQFQNNGVVDDSQLPKDRFSAERLKGVDSTLKIQPAKLEDSAVYLCASSLTGWDQPQHFGDGTRLSIL.

The V and J genes are TRBV7-8 and TRBJ1-3; the D gene is possibly TRBD1 (6 bases). CDR3 length: 17 amino acids. The V and J ends lost 4 bases and 0 bases respectively, with 16 bases between them. Germline V gene lookup returns CDR1 SGHVS and CDR2 FQNEAQ. CDR3 coding DNA: TGTGCCAGCAGCTGGGACATCTCAGACTACTCTGGAAACACCATATATTTT. This gives the protein CASSWDISDYSGNTIYF.

V usage is TRBV29-1 and J usage is TRBJ2-1; TRBD2 aligns across 7 bases. The V gene's germline CDR1 is SQVTM and CDR2 ANQGSEA. V shed 7 bases, J shed 2 bases, and the junction held 5 bases outside the gene matches. This CDR3 region has 13 residues. The CDR3 here is CSAGRVAYNEQFF. The DNA for the CDR3 is TGCAGCGCAGGGAGGGTCGCCTACAATGAGCAGTTCTTC.

This clone was seen a handful of times. This sample includes further DNA sequences coding for the same CDR3. The chain recombines TRBV29-1 with TRBJ1-2; D remains unclear. This CDR3 is 11 amino acids long. Germline CDR1 and CDR2: SQVTM and ANQGSEA. V was cut by 5 bases and J by 7 bases, with 11 bases left in between. Written as DNA, the CDR3 is TGCAGCGTTTCGCCGTTAGGTGGCTACACCTTC. It codes for CSVSPLGGYTF.

V usage is TRBV7-2 and J usage is TRBJ2-5; D is unresolved. The J call is uncertain, as TRBJ2-7 better fits the DNA end. Germline lookup yields CDR1 SGHTA and CDR2 FQGNSA. The CDR3 is 13 amino acids. The CDR3 is CASTLTVSYEQYF. The CDR3 DNA reads as TGTGCCAGCACCCTGACCGTATCCTACGAGCAGTACTTC.

This chain joins TRBV6-6 and TRBJ2-3; D may match TRBD1 or TRBD2 (5 bases each). The CDR3 is 16 residues long. The V and J ends lost 6 bases and 1 base respectively, with 17 bases between them. The germline gives CDR1 MNHNY, CDR2 SVGAGI (reference sequence). The CDR3 region is CASRFGMGVGTDTQYF. In DNA, the CDR3 is TGTGCCAGCAGGTTCGGGATGGGGGTTGGCACAGATACGCAGTATTTT.

This clone was seen a few times. This CDR3 is CASRQGPGNLNGELFF. CDR3 coding DNA: TGTGCCAGCAGGCAGGGTCCAGGGAATCTGAACGGGGAGCTGTTTTTT. The V call is TRBV27, the J call TRBJ2-2; possibly TRBD1 for D (5 bases). Germline V gene sequence: CDR1 MNHEY, CDR2 SMNVEV (reference sequence). The V end lost 6 bases, the J end lost 7 bases, and 21 bases lay between the germline ends. The CDR3 contains 16 residues.

This chain uses TRBV30 with TRBJ2-7; D tentatively fits TRBD1 or TRBD2 (5 bases each). Trimming stripped 1 base from V and 3 bases from J, with 10 bases between. CDR1 and CDR2 from the germline V gene are GTSNPN and SVGIG (reference sequence). The CDR3 is made up of 13 amino acids. CDR3: CAWSGGFGYEQYF. CDR3 in DNA: TGTGCCTGGAGTGGGGGGTTTGGCTACGAGCAGTACTTC.

V is TRBV11-2 and J is TRBJ2-5; D is perhaps TRBD2 (6 bases). Trimming took off 0 bases at V and 9 bases at J, with 14 bases between the two ends. This CDR3 is built from 14 residues. The V gene's germline CDR1 is SGHAT and CDR2 FQNNGV. For the CDR3, the DNA is TGTGCCAGCAGCTTAGACTGGCAATCGGGGGCCCAGTACTTC. Amino acids: CASSLDWQSGAQYF. The variable domain in full, completed from reference TRBV11-2 and TRBJ2-5, reads EAGVAQSPRYKIIEKRQSVAFWCNPISGHATLYWYQQILGQGPKLLIQFQNNGVVDDSQLPKDRFSAERLKGVDSTLKIQPAKLEDSAVYLCASSLDWQSGAQYFGPGTRLLVL.

The V call is TRBV6-5, the J call TRBJ2-3; D is uncertain. The germline V and J ends were trimmed by 4 bases and 6 bases, with 14 bases remaining between them. The CDR3 covers 14 residues. Germline lookup yields CDR1 MNHEY and CDR2 SVGAGI. CDR3 region: CASSFRVSLDTQYF. DNA of the CDR3: TGTGCCAGCAGTTTCCGTGTTAGTCTGGATACGCAGTATTTT.

This chain connects TRBV27 to TRBJ2-3; perhaps TRBD2 as D (5 bases). The CDR3 extends over 14 amino acids. Trimming left V 7 bases short and J 3 bases short, with 14 bases between. Germline lookup yields CDR1 MNHEY and CDR2 SMNVEV (reference sequence). CDR3 sequence: CASTDGIYTDTQYF. The CDR3 region has the DNA TGTGCCAGCACCGACGGGATTTATACAGATACGCAGTATTTT.

The J gene is TRBJ2-1, the V gene TRBV6-6; 9 positions match TRBD2. Trimming removed 8 bases from V and 8 bases from J; junction bases left unmatched: 7. This CDR3 contains 13 residues. Looked up from germline, CDR1 is MNHNY and CDR2 is SVGAGI (reference sequence). CDR3 in amino acids: CASGRGRADEQFF. The CDR3 DNA sequence: TGTGCCAGCGGTCGCGGGAGGGCCGATGAGCAGTTCTTC.

The genes are TRBV9 and TRBJ1-1, with TRBD1 matching 8 bases. Germline CDR1 is SGDLS and CDR2 is YYNGEE. The CDR3 is made up of 15 amino acids. J gave up 0 bases and V 4 bases, and 5 bases lay outside the gene matches. CDR3 region: CASSFTGGMNTEAFF. In DNA, the CDR3 is TGTGCCAGCAGCTTTACAGGGGGGATGAACACTGAAGCTTTCTTT. Drawing the rest from reference TRBV9 and TRBJ1-1, the complete variable domain is DSGVTQTPKHLITATGQRVTLRCSPRSGDLSVYWYQQSLDQGLQFLIQYYNGEERAKGNILERFSAQQFPDLHSELNLSSLELGDSALYFCASSFTGGMNTEAFFGQGTRLTVV.

The rearrangement uses TRBV6-1 and TRBJ1-5, with D unclear. Trimming removed 4 bases from V and 0 bases from J, with 13 bases in between. CDR3 size: 16 residues. Germline CDR1 and CDR2: MNHNS and SASEGT. Here the CDR3 reads CASSARRLNSNQPQHF. DNA for the CDR3: TGTGCCAGCAGTGCCCGACGGCTGAATAGCAATCAGCCCCAGCATTTT.

This chain joins TRBV29-1 and TRBJ2-7, with TRBD1 as a possible D gene (5 bases). Trimming removed 7 bases at V and 2 bases at J, with 12 bases between. The CDR3 sequence is 12 residues long. The germline CDR1 and CDR2 sequences are SQVTM and ANQGSEA. The DNA for the CDR3 is TGCAGCGGCTTGGACACAACCTACGAGCAGTACTTC. This translates into CSGLDTTYEQYF.

A word on this clone: A read error is likely here: a far larger clone is one base away. This sequence joins TRBV10-2 and TRBJ1-4, with D possibly TRBD1 on 6 matching bases. The V gene's germline CDR1 is WSHSY and CDR2 SAAADI. The CDR3 extends over 13 amino acids. CDR3 amino acids: CASTGHLNEQLFF. CDR3 DNA: TGCGCCTCAACGGGACACCTCAATGAACAACTGTTTTTT.

V usage is TRBV5-4 and J usage is TRBJ2-5; 13 bases agree with TRBD2. V dropped 1 base and J dropped 0; count of bases not matched to a gene: 6. Per germline, CDR1 SGHNT and CDR2 YYREEE (reference sequence). This CDR3 spans 18 amino acids. The CDR3 nucleotides are TGTGCCAGCAGCTTGACCCTACTAGCGGGAGGGTACCAAGAGACCCAGTACTTC. Its protein product is CASSLTLLAGGYQETQYF.